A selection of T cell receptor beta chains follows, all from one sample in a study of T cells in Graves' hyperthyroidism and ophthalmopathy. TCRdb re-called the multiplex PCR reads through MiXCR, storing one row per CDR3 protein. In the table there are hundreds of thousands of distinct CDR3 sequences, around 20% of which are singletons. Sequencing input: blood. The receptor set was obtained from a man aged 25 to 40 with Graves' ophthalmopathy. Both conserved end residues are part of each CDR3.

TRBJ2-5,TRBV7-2,CASSTPTGQETQYF
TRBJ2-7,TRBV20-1,CSARDLGGEGPYEQYF
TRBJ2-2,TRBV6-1,CASSEVAGGGTGELFF
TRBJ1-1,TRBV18,CASSPWDRGLNTEAFF
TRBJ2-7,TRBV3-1,CASSQVPGSAPSWEQYF
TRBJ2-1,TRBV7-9,CASSLEAGYNEQFF
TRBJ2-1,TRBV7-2,CASTTRPGLVGNEQFF
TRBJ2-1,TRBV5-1,CASSFGLAGGPNEQFF
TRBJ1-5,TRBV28,CASSQIQGGYQPQHF
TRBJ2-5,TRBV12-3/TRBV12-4,CASSRQGAEETQYF
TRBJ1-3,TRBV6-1,CASSGPNSGNTIYF
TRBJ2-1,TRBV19,CASKPSGRPYNEQFF
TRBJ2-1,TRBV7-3,CASSPGTPSYNEQFF
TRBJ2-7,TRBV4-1,CASSQDHKGASYEQYF
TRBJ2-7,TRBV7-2,CASSLNGDRGYYEQYF
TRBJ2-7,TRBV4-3,CASSQGTASYEQYF
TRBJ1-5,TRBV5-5,CASSSFRQDNQPQHF
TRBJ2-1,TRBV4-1,CASSQDPLAVYNEQFF
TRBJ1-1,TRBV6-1,CASHRGDTEAFF
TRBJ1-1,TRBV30,CAWSVPVREIEAFF
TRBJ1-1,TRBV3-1,CASSPPSGYTEAFF
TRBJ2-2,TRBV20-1,CSATGQGNTGELFF
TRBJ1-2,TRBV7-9,CASSLAGTGMDGYTF
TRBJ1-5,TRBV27,CASSFIPDRVKVSNQPQHF
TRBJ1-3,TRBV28,CASSVGISGNTIYF
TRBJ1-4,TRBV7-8,CASGWSRGKNEKLFF
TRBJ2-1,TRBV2,CASPNGLAGGNEQFF
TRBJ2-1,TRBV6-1,CASIAGVVNEQFF
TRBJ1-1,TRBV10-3,CAISDPNTEAFF
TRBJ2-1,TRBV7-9,CASSLLRGSLHNEQFF
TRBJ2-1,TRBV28,CASSLGVAGRDNEQFF
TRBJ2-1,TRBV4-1,CASSQPERKNEQFF
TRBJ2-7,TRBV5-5,CASSLLGQDYEQYF
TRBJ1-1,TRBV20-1,CSASGPGNTEAFF
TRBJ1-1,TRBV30,CAWMGGQAFF
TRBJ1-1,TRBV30,CAWVVGAEAFF
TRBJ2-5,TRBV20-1,CSAVSGSGQETQYF
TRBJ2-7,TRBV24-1,CATGADSYEQYF
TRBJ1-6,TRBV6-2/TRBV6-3,CASSVGHRSALHF
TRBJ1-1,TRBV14,CASSQAGTGREAFF
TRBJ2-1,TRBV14,CASSTGLFSYNEQFF